This paragraph reports one T cell receptor beta chain. The CDR3 loop spans 17 amino acids. From germline, CDR1 is SGHAT and CDR2 FQNNGV. Trimming removed 4 bases from V and 4 bases from J, with 20 bases in between. Assay runs were performed at deep level. Replicate PCRs run on sorted subsets employed 200 ng DNA, roughly 30,000 T cell genomes. Measured with immunoSEQ multiplex PCR; TCRdb has only the in-frame clones, and not every one. Of about 2 million clones listed, 90% to 95% were seen once; the top ten hold about 0.13%. This sample is part of a study of shared clonotypes between healthy human individuals.

This chain uses TRBV11-2 with TRBJ1-3; the D is unclear. The receptor was isolated from a man between 18 and 35 years old in good health. The sequencing sample was made of naive CD4+ T cells sorted from blood. Subset of the sample: CD45RA+ positively selected. The CDR3 DNA reads as TGTGCCAGCAGCTCGCCACGTAGTCACCTGGGGGGAAACACCATATATTTT. This sequence encodes CASSSPRSHLGGNTIYF.